The T cell receptor (beta chain) under discussion was sequenced for a study of PD-1 blockade in classical Hodgkin lymphoma. Findings of the study overall: Although disease activity or prior therapy may be involved, causes of the repertoire differences remain undefined.

Note on this clone: Its antigen is still unknown.

Every patient had relapsed following autologous stem cell transplantation, and cohorts differed in brentuximab vedotin exposure. The data were produced by immunoSEQ multiplex PCR, yet TCRdb's version contains in-frame clones alone and is incomplete. Among more than 140,000 clones listed, 78% were seen once. J lost 4 bases, V lost 5 bases, and 5 bases had no gene match. The germline CDR1 and CDR2 sequences are PRHDT and FYEKMQ (reference sequence). This CDR3 spans 14 amino acids. The sequencing used peripheral blood mononuclear cells (PBMCs), collected before the second cycle of nivolumab. The sequence was obtained from a human donor with classical Hodgkin lymphoma. The V and J genes are TRBV13 and TRBJ2-7, with 10 positions matching TRBD1. Here the CDR3 DNA reads TGTGCCAGCAGCCTCCGACAGGGGGCTTACGAGCAGTACTTC. Amino acids: CASSLRQGAYEQYF.